This is a list of T cell receptor beta chains from one sample in a study of OX40 agonist ivuxolimab in advanced cancers. Libraries were prepared by immunoSEQ multiplex PCR; TCRdb keeps only in-frame clonotypes and omits some of them. The sample holds roughly 57,000 clones; 75% to 80% are singletons and the top ten take 2% to 3%. The sequencing used CD4+ or CD8+ T cells sorted from blood, collected in a trial of the OX40 agonist ivuxolimab. The receptors come from an adult with an advanced solid tumor such as melanoma, head and neck, liver or kidney cancer. The CDR3 runs from the conserved cysteine through the conserved F or W. D genes are given only for firm matches. A row's size may be missing; if present it is once, few, many or a size class.

len	j_gene	v_gene	d_gene	abundance	CDR3aa	CDR3nt
15	TRBJ2-1	TRBV7-2	NA	few	CASSLTPGENNEQFF	TGTGCCAGCAGCCTCACACCGGGAGAGAACAATGAGCAGTTCTTC
14	TRBJ2-7	TRBV15	TRBD1	NA	CATSRRDSSYEQYF	TGTGCCACCAGCCGTAGGGACAGCTCCTACGAGCAGTACTTC
16	TRBJ1-5	TRBV6-1	TRBD1	NA	CASSAGQGTSNQPQHF	TGTGCCAGCAGTGCGGGACAGGGGACTAGCAATCAGCCCCAGCATTTT
16	TRBJ2-1	TRBV5-5	TRBD2	NA	CASSFNTQRESNEQFF	TGTGCCAGCAGTTTCAATACCCAGCGGGAGAGCAATGAGCAGTTCTTC
16	TRBJ1-4	TRBV4-3	NA	NA	CASSQDGPNRVEKLFF	TGCGCCAGCAGCCAAGATGGGCCCAATAGAGTAGAAAAACTGTTTTTT
14	TRBJ2-7	TRBV5-1	NA	NA	CASSARTSQYEQYF	TGCGCCAGCAGCGCCCGGACTTCCCAATACGAGCAGTACTTC
15	TRBJ1-3	TRBV11-2	TRBD1	NA	CASSPDRDFGNTIYF	TGTGCCAGCAGCCCCGACAGGGATTTTGGAAACACCATATATTTT
15	TRBJ1-5	TRBV28	TRBD1	once	CASSSQTGPHQPQHF	TGTGCCAGCAGTTCTCAGACAGGGCCTCATCAGCCCCAGCATTTT
16	TRBJ2-1	TRBV7-2	NA	NA	CASSLAGRGVTNEQFF	TGTGCCAGCAGCTTAGCGGGCCGGGGTGTTACCAATGAGCAGTTCTTC
15	TRBJ2-5	TRBV7-8	NA	NA	CASSSSGTPEETQYF	TGTGCCAGCAGCTCCTCCGGGACCCCAGAAGAGACCCAGTACTTC
14	TRBJ1-2	TRBV30	TRBD1	NA	CAWSPQTGNYGYTF	TGTGCCTGGAGTCCCCAGACAGGGAACTATGGCTACACCTTC
16	TRBJ2-5	TRBV7-2	NA	NA	CASSRRDTGWGETQYF	TGTGCCAGCAGCCGCCGGGACACCGGTTGGGGAGAGACCCAGTACTTC
16	TRBJ2-3	TRBV5-1	TRBD2	once	CASSQTSGGSTDTQYF	TGCGCCAGCAGCCAGACTAGCGGGGGGAGCACAGATACGCAGTATTTT
13	TRBJ2-4	TRBV5-1	NA	NA	CASSFMAEGIQYF	TGCGCCAGCAGCTTCATGGCAGAGGGCATTCAGTACTTC
12	TRBJ2-3	TRBV13	NA	NA	CASSFGADTQYF	TGTGCCAGCAGCTTCGGGGCAGATACGCAGTATTTT
14	TRBJ2-7	TRBV7-8	NA	once	CASSWGSGIYEQYF	TGTGCCAGCAGCTGGGGCTCAGGGATCTACGAGCAGTACTTC
15	TRBJ2-5	TRBV19	NA	NA	CASSTSRRTQETQYF	TGTGCCAGTAGTACCTCCCGGCGTACCCAAGAGACCCAGTACTTC
13	TRBJ2-7	TRBV7-6	NA	NA	CASSPKGSYEQYF	TGTGCCAGCAGCCCAAAGGGGAGCTACGAGCAGTACTTC
14	TRBJ1-1	TRBV30	NA	NA	CASGQWGMNTEAFF	TGTGCCAGTGGGCAGTGGGGTATGAACACTGAAGCTTTCTTT
15	TRBJ2-1	TRBV7-9	TRBD2	NA	CASSLARGGLNEQFF	TGTGCCAGCAGCTTAGCTCGGGGGGGCCTGAATGAGCAGTTCTTC
13	TRBJ1-1	TRBV28	NA	NA	CASTLSGVPEAFF	TGTGCCAGCACCCTTTCAGGAGTCCCAGAAGCTTTCTTT
17	TRBJ2-3	TRBV7-3	TRBD2	NA	CASSPRREGLGTDTQYF	TGTGCCAGTTCTCCTCGGCGGGAGGGCCTTGGCACAGATACGCAGTATTTT
14	TRBJ1-1	TRBV6-5	TRBD1	NA	CASTGTGGNTEAFF	TGTGCCAGCACAGGGACAGGGGGGAACACTGAAGCTTTCTTT
13	TRBJ2-3	TRBV29-1	NA	NA	CSVVEGGTDTQYF	TGCAGCGTTGTGGAGGGGGGCACAGATACGCAGTATTTT
16	TRBJ1-2	TRBV6-6	NA	NA	CASSYSGGGSNYGYTF	TGTGCCAGCAGTTACTCGGGGGGAGGAAGTAACTATGGCTACACCTTC
15	TRBJ2-3	TRBV10-1	TRBD1	NA	CASSAIRTGADTQYF	TGCGCCAGCAGTGCAATCCGGACAGGGGCAGATACGCAGTATTTT
15	TRBJ2-5	TRBV7-2	NA	NA	CASSLVARARETQYF	TGTGCCAGCAGCTTAGTTGCTAGGGCGAGAGAGACCCAGTACTTC
12	TRBJ1-1	TRBV7-9	NA	NA	CASSLTNTEAFF	TGTGCCAGCAGCTTAACGAACACTGAAGCTTTCTTT
15	TRBJ1-3	TRBV9	NA	NA	CASSVGVQSGNTIYF	TGTGCCAGCAGCGTAGGTGTACAGTCTGGAAACACCATATATTTT
14	TRBJ2-1	TRBV6-6	NA	NA	CASSPRQFIGEQFF	TGTGCCAGCAGTCCCAGACAGTTTATTGGTGAGCAGTTCTTC
15	TRBJ1-5	TRBV6-1	NA	NA	CASRDRAFSNQPQHF	TGTGCCAGCAGAGACCGGGCCTTTAGCAATCAGCCCCAGCATTTT
15	TRBJ2-7	TRBV5-1	NA	NA	CASSLDGGSFYEQYF	TGCGCCAGCAGCTTGGATGGGGGGTCGTTCTACGAGCAGTACTTC
14	TRBJ1-1	TRBV18	NA	NA	CASSPRSLNTEAFF	TGTGCCAGCTCACCAAGGTCGTTGAACACTGAAGCTTTCTTT
15	TRBJ1-1	TRBV4-1	NA	NA	CASSQGVGAGTEAFF	TGCGCCAGCAGCCAAGGGGTGGGGGCCGGAACTGAAGCTTTCTTT
17	TRBJ1-6	TRBV19	NA	NA	CASSLGRGSSYNSPLHF	TGTGCCAGTAGTCTTGGAAGGGGGAGCTCCTATAATTCACCCCTCCACTTT
13	TRBJ2-5	TRBV6-1	NA	NA	CASSGTGRETQYF	TGTGCCAGCAGTGGAACAGGGAGAGAGACCCAGTACTTC
16	TRBJ2-2	TRBV5-1	NA	NA	CASSLAGSVGTGELFF	TGCGCCAGCAGCTTGGCCGGGAGCGTCGGCACCGGGGAGCTGTTTTTT
11	TRBJ1-1	TRBV20-1	NA	NA	CSAEWNTEAFF	TGCAGTGCTGAATGGAACACTGAAGCTTTCTTT
14	TRBJ1-2	TRBV15	NA	once	CATSRDYGVRGYTF	TGTGCCACCAGCAGAGATTATGGGGTTCGGGGCTACACCTTC
14	TRBJ1-1	TRBV6-6	NA	NA	CASSYSASKTEAFF	TGTGCCAGCAGTTACTCCGCCTCGAAGACTGAAGCTTTCTTT
16	TRBJ1-2	TRBV6-7	NA	NA	CASSYGRAGQSYGYTF	TGTGCCAGCAGTTACGGCCGTGCGGGCCAGTCCTATGGCTACACCTTC
16	TRBJ2-5	TRBV18	NA	few	CASSPVGSLLSETQYF	TGTGCCAGCTCACCCGTAGGATCCCTTCTATCCGAGACCCAGTACTTC
13	TRBJ2-3	TRBV10-2	NA	NA	CAAGAADTDTQYF	TGCGCCGCTGGGGCAGCAGACACAGATACGCAGTATTTT
13	TRBJ2-5	TRBV6-4	NA	NA	CASSDVAQETQYF	TGTGCCAGCAGTGACGTAGCCCAAGAGACCCAGTACTTC
14	TRBJ1-4	TRBV2	NA	NA	CASRRYATNEKLFF	TGTGCCAGCAGACGTTATGCAACTAATGAAAAACTGTTTTTT
16	TRBJ1-3	TRBV4-1	TRBD1	NA	CASSQRTGPSGNTIYF	TGCGCCAGCAGCCAACGGACAGGCCCCTCTGGAAACACCATATATTTT
17	TRBJ2-3	TRBV7-2	TRBD2	NA	CASSSALAGGPTDTQYF	TGTGCCAGCAGCTCAGCTCTAGCGGGGGGGCCCACAGATACGCAGTATTTT